This T cell receptor beta chain was observed in a study of beta chain features in type 1 diabetes. The study's findings and limits: Since sequencing was performed on cDNA, cells with high TCR expression could be over-represented.

On this clone itself: The antigen remains unidentified.

The germline V and J ends were trimmed by 3 bases and 0 bases, with 11 bases remaining between them. The CDR3 has 14 residues. Germline V gene lookup returns CDR1 GTSNPN and CDR2 SVGIG (reference sequence). Purity of each sorted population was above 95%. Every bit of the isolated RNA underwent reverse transcription, so sequencing read expressed TCRB transcripts. Generated by immunoSEQ multiplex PCR, the TCRdb table keeps only in-frame clones and is missing some. This sample yields about 470,000 clones, of which about 30% are seen a single time; 0.065% belongs to the top ten. The chain employs TRBV30 and TRBJ1-2; D not resolved. The sequence derives from a young man in good health. Specimen: naive CD4+ T cells from blood. The CDR3 is CAWSSDHSNYGYTF. CDR3 bases: TGTGCCTGGAGCTCGGACCATTCTAACTATGGCTACACCTTC.